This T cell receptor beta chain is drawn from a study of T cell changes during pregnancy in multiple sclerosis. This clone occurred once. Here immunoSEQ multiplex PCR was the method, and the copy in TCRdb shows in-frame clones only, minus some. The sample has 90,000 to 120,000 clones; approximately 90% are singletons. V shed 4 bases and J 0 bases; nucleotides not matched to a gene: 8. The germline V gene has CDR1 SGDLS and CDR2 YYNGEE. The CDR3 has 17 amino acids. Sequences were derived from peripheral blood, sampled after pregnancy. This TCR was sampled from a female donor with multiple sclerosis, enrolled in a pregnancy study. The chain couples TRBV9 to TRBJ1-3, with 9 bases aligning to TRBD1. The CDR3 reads CASSSRTGESSGNTIYF. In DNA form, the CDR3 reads TGTGCCAGCAGCTCCAGGACAGGGGAAAGCTCTGGAAACACCATATATTTT.